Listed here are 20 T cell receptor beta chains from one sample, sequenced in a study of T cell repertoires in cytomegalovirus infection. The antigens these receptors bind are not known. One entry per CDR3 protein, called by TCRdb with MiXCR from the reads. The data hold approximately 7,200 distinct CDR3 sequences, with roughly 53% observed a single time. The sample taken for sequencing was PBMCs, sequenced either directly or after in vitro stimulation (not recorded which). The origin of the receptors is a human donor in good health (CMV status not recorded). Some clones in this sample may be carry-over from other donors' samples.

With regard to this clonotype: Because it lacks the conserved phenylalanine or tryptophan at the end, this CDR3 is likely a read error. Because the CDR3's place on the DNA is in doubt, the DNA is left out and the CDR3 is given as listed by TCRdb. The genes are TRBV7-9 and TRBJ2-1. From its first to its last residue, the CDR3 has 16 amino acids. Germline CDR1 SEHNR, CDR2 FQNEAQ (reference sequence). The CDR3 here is CASSCLGISTYNEQVY.

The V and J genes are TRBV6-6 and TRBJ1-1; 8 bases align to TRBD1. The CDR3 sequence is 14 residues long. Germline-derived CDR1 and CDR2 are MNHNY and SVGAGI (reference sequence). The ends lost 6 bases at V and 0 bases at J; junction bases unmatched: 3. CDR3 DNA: TGTGCCAGCAGACCAGGGGGCATGAACACTGAAGCTTTCTTT. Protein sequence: CASRPGGMNTEAFF.

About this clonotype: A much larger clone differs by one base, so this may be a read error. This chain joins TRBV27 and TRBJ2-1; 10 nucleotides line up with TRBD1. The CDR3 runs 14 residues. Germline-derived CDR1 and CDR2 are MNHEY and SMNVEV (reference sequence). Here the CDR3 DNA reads TGTGCCAGCTTCCCGGGACAGGGGTACAATGATCAGTTCTTC. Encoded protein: CASFPGQGYNDQFF.

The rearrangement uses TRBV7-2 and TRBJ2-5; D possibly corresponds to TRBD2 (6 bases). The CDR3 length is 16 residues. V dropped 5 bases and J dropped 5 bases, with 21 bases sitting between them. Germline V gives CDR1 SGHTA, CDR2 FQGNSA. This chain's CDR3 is CASSHIQGGPRETQYF. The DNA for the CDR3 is TGTGCCAGCAGCCACATCCAGGGAGGCCCCAGGGAGACCCAGTACTTC.

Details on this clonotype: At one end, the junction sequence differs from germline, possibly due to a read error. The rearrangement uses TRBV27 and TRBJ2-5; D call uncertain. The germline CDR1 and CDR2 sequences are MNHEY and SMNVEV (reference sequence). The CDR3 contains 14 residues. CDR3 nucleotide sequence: TGTGCCAGCAGTTTTTGGTCGATGCCGGAGACCCAGGACTTC. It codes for CASSFWSMPETQDF.

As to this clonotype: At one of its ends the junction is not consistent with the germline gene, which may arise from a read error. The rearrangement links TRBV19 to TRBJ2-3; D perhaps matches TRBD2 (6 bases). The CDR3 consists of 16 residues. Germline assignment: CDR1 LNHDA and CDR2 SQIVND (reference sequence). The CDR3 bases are TGTGCCAGTAGAGACCGGAGGGCCAGAGAAAATTCTCCCCACCACTTT. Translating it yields CASRDRRARENSPHHF.

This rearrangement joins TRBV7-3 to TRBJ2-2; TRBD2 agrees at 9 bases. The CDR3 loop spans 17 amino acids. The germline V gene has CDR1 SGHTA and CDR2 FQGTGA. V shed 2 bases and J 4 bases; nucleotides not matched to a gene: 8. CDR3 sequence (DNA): TGTGCCAGCAGCTTAGGGCGGACTAGCGACAGCACCGGGGAGCTGTTTTTT. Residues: CASSLGRTSDSTGELFF.

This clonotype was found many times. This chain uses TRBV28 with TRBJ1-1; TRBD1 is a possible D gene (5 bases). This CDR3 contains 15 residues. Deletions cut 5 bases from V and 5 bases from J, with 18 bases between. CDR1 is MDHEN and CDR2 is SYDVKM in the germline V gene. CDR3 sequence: CASSAPGGVETEAFF. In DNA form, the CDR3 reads TGTGCCAGCAGTGCCCCGGGGGGGGTTGAGACTGAAGCTTTCTTT.

For the CDR3, the DNA is TGTGCCATCGCCCAGGATCGGGACCAAGAGACCCAGTACTTC. As protein: CAIAQDRDQETQYF. The V call is TRBV10-3, the J call TRBJ2-5; D remains ambiguous. Deletions cut 8 bases from V and 0 bases from J, with 13 bases between. The CDR3 is 14 residues long. Per the germline V gene, CDR1 is ENHRY and CDR2 is SYGVKD.

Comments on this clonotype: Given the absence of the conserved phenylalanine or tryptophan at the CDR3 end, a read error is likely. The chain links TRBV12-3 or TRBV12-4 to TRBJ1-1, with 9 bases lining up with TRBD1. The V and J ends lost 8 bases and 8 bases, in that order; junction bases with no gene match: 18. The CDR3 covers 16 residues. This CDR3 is CASPQGGQGGVTEAFC. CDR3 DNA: TGTGCCAGCCCGCAGGGGGGACAGGGAGGCGTCACGGAAGCTTTCTGT.

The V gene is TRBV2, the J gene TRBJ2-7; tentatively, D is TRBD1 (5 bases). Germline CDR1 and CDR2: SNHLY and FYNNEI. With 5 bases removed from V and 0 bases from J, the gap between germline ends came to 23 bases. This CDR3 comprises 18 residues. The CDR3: CASSKFGHVYSSSYEQYF. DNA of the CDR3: TGTGCCAGCAGTAAATTCGGACATGTGTATTCCAGCTCCTACGAGCAGTACTTC. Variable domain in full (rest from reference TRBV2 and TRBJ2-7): EPEVTQTPSHQVTQMGQEVILRCVPISNHLYFYWYRQILGQKVEFLVSFYNNEISEKSEIFDDQFSVERPDGSNFTLKIRSTKLEDSAMYFCASSKFGHVYSSSYEQYFGPGTRLTVT.

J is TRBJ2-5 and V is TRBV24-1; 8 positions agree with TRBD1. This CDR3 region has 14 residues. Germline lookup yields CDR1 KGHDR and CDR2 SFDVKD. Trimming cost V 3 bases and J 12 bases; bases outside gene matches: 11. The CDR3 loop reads CATSDVTGEYTKYF. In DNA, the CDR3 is TGTGCCACCAGTGATGTGACAGGGGAATATACGAAGTACTTC.

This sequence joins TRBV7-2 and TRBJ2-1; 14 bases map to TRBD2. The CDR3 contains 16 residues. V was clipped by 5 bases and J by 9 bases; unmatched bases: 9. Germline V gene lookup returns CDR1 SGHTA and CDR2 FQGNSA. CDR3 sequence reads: CASSPKTSGGASEQFF. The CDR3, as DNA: TGTGCCAGCAGCCCCAAGACTAGCGGGGGGGCCAGTGAGCAGTTCTTC.

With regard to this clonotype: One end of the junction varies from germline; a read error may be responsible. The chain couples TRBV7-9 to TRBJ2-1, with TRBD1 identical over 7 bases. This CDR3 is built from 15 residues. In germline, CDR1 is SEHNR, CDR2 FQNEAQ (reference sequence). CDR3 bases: TGTGCCAGCAGCATTTTGACAGGGATTTACAATGAGCAGTGCTTC. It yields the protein CASSILTGIYNEQCF. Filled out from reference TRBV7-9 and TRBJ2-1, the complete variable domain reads DTGVSQNPRHKITKRGQNVTFRCDPISEHNRLYWYRQTLGQGPEFLTYFQNEAQLEKSRLLSDRFSAERPKGSFSTLEIQRTEQGDSAMYLCASSILTGIYNEQCFGPGTRLTVL.

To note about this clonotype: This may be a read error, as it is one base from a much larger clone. The CDR3 region is CASSSVRASPLHF. The CDR3 bases are TGTGCCAGCTCATCGGTCAGGGCTTCACCCCTCCACTTT. V is TRBV18 and J is TRBJ1-6; possible D gene TRBD1, 5 bases. Germline-derived CDR1 and CDR2 are KGHSH and LQKENI. Deletions cut 5 bases from V and 9 bases from J, with 11 bases between. CDR3 size: 13 residues.

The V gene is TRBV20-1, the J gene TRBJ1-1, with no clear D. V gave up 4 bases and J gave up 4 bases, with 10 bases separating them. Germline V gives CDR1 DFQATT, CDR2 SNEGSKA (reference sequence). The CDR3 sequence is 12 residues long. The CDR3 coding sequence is TGCAGTGCTACCGACCAGCCCACTGAAGCTTTCTTT. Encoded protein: CSATDQPTEAFF.

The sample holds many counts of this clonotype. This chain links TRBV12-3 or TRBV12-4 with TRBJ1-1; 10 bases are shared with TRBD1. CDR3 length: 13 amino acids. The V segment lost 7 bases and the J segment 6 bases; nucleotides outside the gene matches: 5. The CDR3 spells CASTGTGAAEAFF. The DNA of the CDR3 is TGTGCCAGCACCGGGACAGGGGCCGCTGAAGCTTTCTTT.

The CDR3 protein is CASSIGGQGANEQFF. The CDR3 DNA is TGTGCCAGTAGTATAGGGGGACAGGGGGCGAATGAGCAGTTCTTC. The chain is built from TRBV19 and TRBJ2-1, with 12 bases aligning to TRBD1. The ends lost 1 base at V and 7 bases at J; junction bases unmatched: 2. The germline gives CDR1 LNHDA, CDR2 SQIVND (reference sequence). The CDR3 runs 15 residues.

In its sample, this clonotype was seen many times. This chain's CDR3 is CASSLQGGNYGYTF. DNA of the CDR3: TGTGCCAGCAGTTTGCAGGGGGGAAACTATGGCTACACCTTC. This sequence joins TRBV27 and TRBJ1-2, with 7 bases identical to TRBD1. Germline lookup yields CDR1 MNHEY and CDR2 SMNVEV (reference sequence). V was pared by 3 bases and J by 2 bases, with 3 bases of the junction left unmatched. The CDR3 has 14 amino acids.

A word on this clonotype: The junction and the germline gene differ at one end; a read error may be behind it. The DNA of the CDR3 is TGTGACAGCAGCAGGTTGGGAATATCCAAATACAATGAGCAGTTCTTC. Amino acids: CDSSRLGISKYNEQFF. The V call is TRBV7-9, the J call TRBJ2-1; D is uncertain. The germline V gene encodes CDR1 SEHNR and CDR2 FQNEAQ (reference sequence). The CDR3 is 16 residues long.